Below, 30 T cell receptor beta chains from the same sample are listed, as sequenced in a study of T cell changes during pregnancy in multiple sclerosis. The data were produced by immunoSEQ multiplex PCR, yet TCRdb's version contains in-frame clones alone and is incomplete. This table has roughly 41,000 clones, 90% appearing once. Sequencing used CD8+ T cells from peripheral blood mononuclear cells, obtained in the third trimester of pregnancy. Receptors originate from a female donor with multiple sclerosis, enrolled in a pregnancy study.

In its sample, this clone was seen a few times. A read error may explain this, as a much larger clone is one base away. The same CDR3 also results from other DNA sequences found in this sample. This chain connects TRBV27 to TRBJ2-2; no firm D call. In germline, CDR1 is MNHEY, CDR2 SMNVEV (reference sequence). V shed 5 bases and J shed 4 bases, with 5 bases lying between them. The CDR3 runs 12 residues. The CDR3 region has the DNA TGTGCCAGCAGTCCCCTCACCGGGGAGCTGTTTTTT. Its protein product is CASSPLTGELFF.

The chain employs TRBV13 and TRBJ1-6; D gene uncertain. Germline CDR1 is PRHDT and CDR2 is FYEKMQ (reference sequence). Trimming removed 2 bases from V and 5 bases from J, with 13 bases in between. The CDR3 length is 16 residues. In DNA, the CDR3 is TGTGCCAGCAGCTTAACAATGGGCCGCGATAATTCACCCCTCCACTTT. Residues: CASSLTMGRDNSPLHF.

The chain uses TRBV7-3 and TRBJ2-5; 7 bases are shared with TRBD2. Germline CDR1 SGHTA, CDR2 FQGTGA. V was clipped by 4 bases and J by 2 bases; unmatched bases: 4. The CDR3 is 14 amino acids. For the CDR3, the DNA is TGTGCCAGCAGCTCCGCCGGGGGGCAAGAGACCCAGTACTTC. Translating gives CASSSAGGQETQYF. Looking up the rest from reference TRBV7-3 and TRBJ2-5 gives the full variable domain: GAGVSQTPSNKVTEKGKYVELRCDPISGHTALYWYRQSLGQGPEFLIYFQGTGAADDSGLPNDRFFAVRPEGSVSTLKIQRTERGDSAVYLCASSSAGGQETQYFGPGTRLLVL.

The chain uses TRBV5-6 and TRBJ1-1; D not resolved. The CDR3 consists of 12 residues. Trimming took off 4 bases at V and 0 bases at J, with 4 bases between the two ends. Germline V gives CDR1 SGHDT, CDR2 YYEEEE. CDR3 in amino acids: CASSELNTEAFF. The CDR3 nucleotides read TGTGCCAGCAGCGAGTTGAACACTGAAGCTTTCTTT.

The J gene is TRBJ2-5, the V gene TRBV13; 13 bases line up with TRBD2. The CDR3 sequence is 16 residues long. Germline lookup yields CDR1 PRHDT and CDR2 FYEKMQ (reference sequence). V lost 3 bases to trimming and J lost 5 bases; unmatched junction nucleotides: 6. The CDR3 DNA is TGTGCCAGCAGCTTCGGACTAGCGGGAGTGGTGGAGACCCAGTACTTC. Amino acids: CASSFGLAGVVETQYF.

The rearrangement uses TRBV6-4 and TRBJ1-1; D ambiguous. The germline gives CDR1 MRHNA, CDR2 SNTAGT. V was cut by 4 bases and J by 7 bases, with 4 bases left in between. This CDR3 spans 10 amino acids. The DNA of the CDR3 is TGTGCCAGCAGTGCTTTTGAAGCTTTCTTT. This translates into CASSAFEAFF.

This chain links TRBV2 with TRBJ2-5; D is uncertain. The CDR3 totals 12 residues. Trimming stripped 3 bases from V and 1 base from J, with 3 bases between. Germline values: CDR1 SNHLY, CDR2 FYNNEI. In DNA, the CDR3 is TGTGCCAGCAGTGACCGCCAAGAGACCCAGTACTTC. Encoded protein: CASSDRQETQYF. The whole variable domain, filled in from reference TRBV2 and TRBJ2-5, reads EPEVTQTPSHQVTQMGQEVILRCVPISNHLYFYWYRQILGQKVEFLVSFYNNEISEKSEIFDDQFSVERPDGSNFTLKIRSTKLEDSAMYFCASSDRQETQYFGPGTRLLVL.

This chain joins TRBV6-6 and TRBJ1-6; a possible D gene is TRBD1 (5 bases). Germline V lookup: CDR1 MNHNY, CDR2 SVGAGI (reference sequence). The V and J ends lost 5 bases and 6 bases respectively, with 14 bases between them. CDR3 length equals 15 residues. CDR3 in amino acids: CASSDRRAGNSPLHF. The CDR3 DNA reads as TGTGCCAGCAGTGACCGCAGGGCCGGTAATTCACCCCTCCACTTT.

The chain combines TRBV5-1 with TRBJ1-6, with a possible D match to TRBD1 (5 bases). Germline V gene lookup returns CDR1 SGHRS and CDR2 YFSETQ. This CDR3 spans 15 amino acids. The ends were cut back, 4 bases at V and 7 bases at J, with 15 bases in the middle. CDR3 bases: TGCGCCAGCAGCCAAGTGACAGAGACAAATTCACCCCTCCACTTT. Translating gives CASSQVTETNSPLHF.

V is TRBV2 and J is TRBJ2-7, with unresolved D. Trimming took off 4 bases at V and 4 bases at J, with 11 bases between the two ends. CDR3 length: 13 residues. Per the germline V gene, CDR1 is SNHLY and CDR2 is FYNNEI. The CDR3 DNA follows: TGTGCCAGCAGTGCGACACCCTTGTACGAGCAGTACTTC. Translation: CASSATPLYEQYF.

The chain combines TRBV5-6 with TRBJ2-5, with 15 bases lining up with TRBD2. V trimming: 3 bases; J trimming: 1 base; junction bases outside the gene matches: 10. Germline CDR1 reads SGHDT; CDR2 reads YYEEEE. The CDR3 is made up of 19 amino acids. The CDR3 region has the DNA TGTGCCAGCAGCTCCCGGACTAGCGGGAGGGTGGCCTTCCAAGAGACCCAGTACTTC. Encoded protein: CASSSRTSGRVAFQETQYF.

CDR3: CASPTLAGGTLDTQYF. CDR3 DNA: TGCGCCAGCCCCACCCTAGCGGGAGGGACCTTGGATACGCAGTATTTT. The V and J genes are TRBV5-1 and TRBJ2-3; 12 nucleotides match TRBD2. This CDR3 spans 16 amino acids. The ends lost 7 bases at V and 6 bases at J; junction bases unmatched: 12. CDR1 is SGHRS, CDR2 YFSETQ, per germline.

The chain combines TRBV7-2 with TRBJ1-5; 9 bases are shared with TRBD1. The germline gives CDR1 SGHTA, CDR2 FQGNSA. V was clipped by 4 bases and J by 7 bases; unmatched bases: 17. This CDR3 region has 18 residues. The CDR3 here is CASSSSDWVTGGAQPQHF. The CDR3 DNA reads TGTGCCAGCAGCTCTTCGGACTGGGTAACAGGGGGCGCCCAGCCCCAGCATTTT.

The CDR3 here is CASSLAGDEQYF. The CDR3 DNA sequence: TGTGCCAGCAGCTTAGCAGGGGACGAGCAGTACTTC. The chain links TRBV7-6 to TRBJ2-7; D may be TRBD1 (5 bases). The CDR3 is 12 amino acids. V was clipped by 0 bases and J by 5 bases, with 5 bases between them. Germline V gene data show CDR1 as SGHVS and CDR2 as FNYEAQ.

The V and J genes are TRBV5-1 and TRBJ2-7, with D possibly matching TRBD2 (5 bases). The germline CDR1 and CDR2 sequences are SGHRS and YFSETQ. V was trimmed by 5 bases and J by 2 bases, leaving 17 bases between them. This CDR3 spans 15 amino acids. CDR3 nucleotides: TGCGCCAGCAGGCCTGGCGACGGGATGACCTACGAGCAGTACTTC. Translated, it gives CASRPGDGMTYEQYF.

V is TRBV28 and J is TRBJ2-1, with 10 bases lining up with TRBD2. The CDR3 is 15 amino acids. Trimming removed 7 bases from V and 7 bases from J; junction bases left unmatched: 10. CDR1 MDHEN and CDR2 SYDVKM come from the germline V gene. The CDR3 DNA reads TGTGCCAGCACCACCCTAGCGGGAGTGCGTAATGAGCAGTTCTTC. This translates into CASTTLAGVRNEQFF.

The chain is built from TRBV5-6 and TRBJ2-4; 9 nucleotides agree with TRBD1. The CDR3 has 15 residues. Germline V lookup: CDR1 SGHDT, CDR2 YYEEEE. V gave up 4 bases and J gave up 3 bases; unmatched junction bases: 5. Here the CDR3 DNA reads TGTGCCAGCAGCCATGGACAGGGGATCAAAAACATTCAGTACTTC. It encodes CASSHGQGIKNIQYF.

The chain employs TRBV6-5 and TRBJ2-2; perhaps TRBD2 as D (7 bases). Trimming cost V 6 bases and J 3 bases, with 11 bases left between them. CDR1 MNHEY and CDR2 SVGAGI come from the germline V gene. The CDR3 length is 14 residues. As DNA, the CDR3 is TGTGCCAGCAGGGGGGGGGCGGACACCGGGGAGCTGTTTTTT. This translates into CASRGGADTGELFF.

The chain links TRBV30 to TRBJ2-7; TRBD1 aligns across 8 bases. Germline V gives CDR1 GTSNPN, CDR2 SVGIG (reference sequence). V was clipped by 4 bases and J by 6 bases; unmatched bases: 17. This CDR3 contains 16 residues. This CDR3 reads CAWTPGQAFPLGEQYF. In nucleotides, the CDR3 is TGTGCCTGGACTCCGGGACAGGCCTTCCCCCTCGGCGAGCAGTACTTC.

The chain has TRBV7-8 and TRBJ2-1, with 8 bases aligning to TRBD2. The CDR3 is 14 residues long. Germline-derived CDR1 and CDR2 are SGHVS and FQNEAQ. Trimming took 5 bases from V and 6 from J; bases not matched to a gene: 6. The CDR3 here is CASSPGTRPNEQFF. The CDR3 DNA is TGTGCCAGCAGCCCCGGGACTAGGCCCAATGAGCAGTTCTTC.

This clone has only one observation. The genes are TRBV9 and TRBJ2-1, with D possibly matching TRBD2 (5 bases). Germline lookup yields CDR1 SGDLS and CDR2 YYNGEE. This CDR3 is 13 amino acids long. The V gene lost 3 bases and the J gene lost 5 bases, with 9 bases spanning the gap. CDR3 residues: CASSGRGNNEQFF. For the CDR3, the DNA is TGTGCCAGCAGCGGCCGAGGGAACAATGAGCAGTTCTTC.

The chain links TRBV10-3 to TRBJ2-5; 7 bases are a match to TRBD2. The CDR3 runs to 18 residues. Losses at the gene ends were 0 bases for V and 5 bases for J; bases not matched to a gene: 15. Germline loops: CDR1 ENHRY, CDR2 SYGVKD. The CDR3: CAISESQRSGGGGETQYF. CDR3 nucleotides: TGTGCCATCAGTGAGTCGCAAAGGTCAGGCGGCGGGGGTGAGACCCAGTACTTC.

CDR3 in DNA: TGTGCCAGCAGTCCCCAGGGCTTTCAGCCCCAGCATTTT. This translates into CASSPQGFQPQHF. The gene calls are TRBV28 and TRBJ1-5; weak D call: TRBD1 (5 bases). The CDR3 is made up of 13 amino acids. Germline CDR1 is MDHEN and CDR2 is SYDVKM. V lost 5 bases and J lost 6, with 11 bases in between.

J is TRBJ2-7 and V is TRBV19; tentatively, D is TRBD2 (5 bases). Per germline, CDR1 LNHDA and CDR2 SQIVND (reference sequence). V was cut by 7 bases and J by 0 bases, with 13 bases left in between. The CDR3 runs to 14 residues. Here the CDR3 reads CASNELDFSYEQYF. The CDR3 DNA sequence: TGTGCCAGTAATGAACTGGACTTCTCCTACGAGCAGTACTTC.

Ten or more counts support this clone. The V gene is TRBV6-5, the J gene TRBJ2-7; a possible D gene is TRBD1 (6 bases). CDR3 length: 15 residues. The germline V and J ends were trimmed by 0 bases and 2 bases, with 11 bases remaining between them. Germline V lookup: CDR1 MNHEY, CDR2 SVGAGI. DNA for the CDR3: TGTGCCAGCAGTTACTCGCCGGACAGCCCCTACGAGCAGTACTTC. As protein: CASSYSPDSPYEQYF.

This clone occurred a few times. This chain uses TRBV19 with TRBJ2-2; a possible D gene is TRBD2 (5 bases). V was shortened by 5 bases and J by 4 bases, with 8 bases between the two germline ends. The CDR3 extends over 13 amino acids. Germline-derived CDR1 and CDR2 are LNHDA and SQIVND (reference sequence). The CDR3 bases are TGTGCCAGTAGTGAGGGCGGCACCGGGGAGCTGTTTTTT. Translation: CASSEGGTGELFF.

This rearrangement joins TRBV5-6 to TRBJ1-5; D remains unclear. The CDR3 has 13 residues. Germline CDR1 is SGHDT and CDR2 is YYEEEE. V was shortened by 4 bases and J by 7 bases, with 12 bases between the two germline ends. CDR3 residues: CASSPGGLQPQHF. In DNA, the CDR3 is TGTGCCAGCAGCCCCGGAGGGTTGCAGCCCCAGCATTTT.

The chain has TRBV6-1 and TRBJ1-2; D is ambiguous. This CDR3 has 16 amino acids. Germline V gene data show CDR1 as MNHNS and CDR2 as SASEGT. Between the trimmed V and J ends, which lost 2 bases and 0 bases, there was a span of 13 bases. CDR3 amino acids: CASSELLGRANYGYTF. The CDR3 nucleotides read TGTGCCAGCAGTGAACTCCTGGGGAGGGCTAACTATGGCTACACCTTC.

The V call is TRBV28, the J call TRBJ2-7, with 7 bases that match TRBD2. CDR3 length: 14 amino acids. Germline lookup yields CDR1 MDHEN and CDR2 SYDVKM. V lost 2 bases, J lost 3 bases, and 4 bases stayed unmatched. Here the CDR3 DNA reads TGTGCCAGCAGTTTACAGCGGGGAAGCTACGAGCAGTACTTC. Translating gives CASSLQRGSYEQYF.

Only one count was recorded for this clone. The rearrangement uses TRBV11-2 and TRBJ2-3; D is possibly TRBD2 (5 bases). The germline V and J ends were trimmed by 1 base and 1 base, with 15 bases remaining between them. This CDR3 is 17 amino acids long. In germline, CDR1 is SGHAT, CDR2 FQNNGV. This CDR3 is CASSLVSTGVGTDTQYF. In DNA, the CDR3 is TGTGCCAGCAGCTTAGTTTCCACCGGGGTGGGCACAGATACGCAGTATTTT.